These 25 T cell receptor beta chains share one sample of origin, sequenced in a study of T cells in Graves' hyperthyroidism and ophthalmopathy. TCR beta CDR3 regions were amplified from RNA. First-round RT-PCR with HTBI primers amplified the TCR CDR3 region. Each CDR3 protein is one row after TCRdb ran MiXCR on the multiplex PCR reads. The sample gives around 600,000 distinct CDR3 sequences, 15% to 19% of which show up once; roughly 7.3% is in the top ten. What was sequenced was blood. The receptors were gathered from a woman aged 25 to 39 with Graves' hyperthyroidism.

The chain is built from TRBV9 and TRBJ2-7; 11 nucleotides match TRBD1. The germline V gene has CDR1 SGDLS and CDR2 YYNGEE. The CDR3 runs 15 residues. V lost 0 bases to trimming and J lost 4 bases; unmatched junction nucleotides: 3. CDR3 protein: CASSVAGQGVYEQYF. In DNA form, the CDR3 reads TGTGCCAGCAGCGTAGCGGGACAGGGGGTTTACGAGCAGTACTTC.

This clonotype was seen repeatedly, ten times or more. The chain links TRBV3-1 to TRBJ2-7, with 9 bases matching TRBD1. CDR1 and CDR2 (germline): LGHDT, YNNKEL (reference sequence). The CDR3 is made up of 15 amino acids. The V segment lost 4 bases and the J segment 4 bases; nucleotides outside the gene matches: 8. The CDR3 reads CASSRTGTGLYEQYF. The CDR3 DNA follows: TGTGCCAGCAGCCGCACCGGGACAGGGCTTTACGAGCAGTACTTC.

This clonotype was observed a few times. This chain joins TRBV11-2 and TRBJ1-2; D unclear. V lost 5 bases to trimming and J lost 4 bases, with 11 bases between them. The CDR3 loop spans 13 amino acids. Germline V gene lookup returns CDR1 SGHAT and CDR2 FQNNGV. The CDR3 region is CASSHISTYGYTF. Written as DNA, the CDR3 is TGTGCCAGCAGCCACATCAGCACCTATGGCTACACCTTC.

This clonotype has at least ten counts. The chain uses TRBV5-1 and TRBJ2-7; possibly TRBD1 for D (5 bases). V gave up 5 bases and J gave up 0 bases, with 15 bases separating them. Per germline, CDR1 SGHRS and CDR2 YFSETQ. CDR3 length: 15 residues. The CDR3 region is CASRWQDQGSYEQYF. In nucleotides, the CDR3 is TGCGCCAGCAGGTGGCAGGACCAGGGCTCCTACGAGCAGTACTTC.

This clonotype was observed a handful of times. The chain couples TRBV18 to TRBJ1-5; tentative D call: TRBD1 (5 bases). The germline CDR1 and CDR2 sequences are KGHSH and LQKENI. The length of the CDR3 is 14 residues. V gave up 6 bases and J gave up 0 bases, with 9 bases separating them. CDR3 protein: CASSRDHSNQPQHF. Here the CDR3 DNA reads TGTGCCAGCTCCCGGGACCATAGCAATCAGCCCCAGCATTTT.

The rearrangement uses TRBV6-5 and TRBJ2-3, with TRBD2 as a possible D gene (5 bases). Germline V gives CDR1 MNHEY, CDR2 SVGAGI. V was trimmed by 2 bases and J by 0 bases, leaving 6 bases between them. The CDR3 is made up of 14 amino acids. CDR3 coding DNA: TGTGCCAGCAGTTACAGGGAGAGCACAGATACGCAGTATTTT. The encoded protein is CASSYRESTDTQYF.

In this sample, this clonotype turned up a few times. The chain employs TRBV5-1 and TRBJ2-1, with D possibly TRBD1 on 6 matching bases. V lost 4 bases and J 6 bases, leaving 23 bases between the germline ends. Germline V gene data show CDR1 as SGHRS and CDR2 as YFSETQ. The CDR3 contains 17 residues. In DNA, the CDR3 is TGCGCCAGCAGCCCGGTGAAGGGGGAGACGGGCCGCAATGAGCAGTTCTTC. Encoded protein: CASSPVKGETGRNEQFF.

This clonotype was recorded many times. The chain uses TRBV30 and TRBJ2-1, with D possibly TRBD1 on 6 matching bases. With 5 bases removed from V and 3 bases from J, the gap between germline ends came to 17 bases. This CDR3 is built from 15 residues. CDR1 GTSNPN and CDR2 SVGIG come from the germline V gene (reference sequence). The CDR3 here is CAWDPPQTGYNEQFF. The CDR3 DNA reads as TGTGCCTGGGACCCCCCCCAGACAGGCTACAATGAGCAGTTCTTC.

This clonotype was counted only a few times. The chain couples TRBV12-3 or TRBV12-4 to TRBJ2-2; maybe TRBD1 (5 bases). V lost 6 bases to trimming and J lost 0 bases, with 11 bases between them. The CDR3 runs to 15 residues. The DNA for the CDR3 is TGTGCCAGCAGCTACAGGCTTTCGAACACCGGGGAGCTGTTTTTT. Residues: CASSYRLSNTGELFF.

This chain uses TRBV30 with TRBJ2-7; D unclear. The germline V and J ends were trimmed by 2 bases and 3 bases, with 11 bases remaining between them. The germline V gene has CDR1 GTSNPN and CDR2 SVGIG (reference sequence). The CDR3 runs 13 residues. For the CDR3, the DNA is TGTGCCTGGAGTATAGGTAGAAACTACGAGCAGTACTTC. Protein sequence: CAWSIGRNYEQYF.

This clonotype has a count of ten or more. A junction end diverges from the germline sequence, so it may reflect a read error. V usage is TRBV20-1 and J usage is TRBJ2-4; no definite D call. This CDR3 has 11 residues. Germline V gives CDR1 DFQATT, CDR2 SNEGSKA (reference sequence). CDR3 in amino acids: CSARGGSFSGF. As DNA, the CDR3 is TGCAGTGCTAGAGGAGGTTCATTCAGTGGCTTC.

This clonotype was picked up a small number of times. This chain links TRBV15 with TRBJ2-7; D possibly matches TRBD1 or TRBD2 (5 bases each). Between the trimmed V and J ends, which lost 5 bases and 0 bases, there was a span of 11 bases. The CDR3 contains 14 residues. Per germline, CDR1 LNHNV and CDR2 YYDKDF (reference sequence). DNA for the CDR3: TGTGCCACCAGCGGGGGTGGTACCTCCTACGAGCAGTACTTC. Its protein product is CATSGGGTSYEQYF. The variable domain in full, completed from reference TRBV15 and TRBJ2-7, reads DAMVIQNPRYQVTQFGKPVTLSCSQTLNHNVMYWYQQKSSQAPKLLFHYYDKDFNNEADTPDNFQSRRPNTSFCFLDIRSPGLGDTAMYLCATSGGGTSYEQYFGPGTRLTVT.

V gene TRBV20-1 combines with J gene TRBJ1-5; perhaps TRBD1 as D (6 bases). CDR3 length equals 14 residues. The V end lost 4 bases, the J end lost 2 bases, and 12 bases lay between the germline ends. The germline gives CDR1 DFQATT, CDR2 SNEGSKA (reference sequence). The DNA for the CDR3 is TGCAGTGCTACTAAAAACAGGGGCAATCAGCCCCAGCATTTT. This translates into CSATKNRGNQPQHF.

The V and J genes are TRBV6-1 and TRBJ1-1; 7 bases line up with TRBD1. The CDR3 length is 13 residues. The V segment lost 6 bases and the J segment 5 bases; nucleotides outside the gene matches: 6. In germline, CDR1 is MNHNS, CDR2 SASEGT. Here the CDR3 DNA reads TGTGCCAGCAGCGAAACAGGGGTTACTGAAGCTTTCTTT. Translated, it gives CASSETGVTEAFF.

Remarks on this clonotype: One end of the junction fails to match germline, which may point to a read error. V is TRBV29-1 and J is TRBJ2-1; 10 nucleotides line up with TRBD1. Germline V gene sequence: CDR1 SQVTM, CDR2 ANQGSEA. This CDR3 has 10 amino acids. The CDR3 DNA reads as TGCAGCGTTGGGACGGGACAGGGGCTCTTC. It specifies CSVGTGQGLF.

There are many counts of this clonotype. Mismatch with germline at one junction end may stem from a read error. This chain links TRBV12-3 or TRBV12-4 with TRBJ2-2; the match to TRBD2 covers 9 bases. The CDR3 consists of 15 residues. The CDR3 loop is CASSLAGVLTGELFF. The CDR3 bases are TGTGCCAGCAGCTTAGCGGGAGTACTCACCGGGGAGCTGTTTTTT.

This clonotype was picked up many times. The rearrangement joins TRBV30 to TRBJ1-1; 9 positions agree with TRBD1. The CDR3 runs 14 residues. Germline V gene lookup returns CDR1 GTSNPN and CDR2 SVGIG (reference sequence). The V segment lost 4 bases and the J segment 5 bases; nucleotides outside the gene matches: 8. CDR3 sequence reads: CAWTQGQGRTEAFF. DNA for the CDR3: TGTGCCTGGACCCAGGGACAGGGAAGGACTGAAGCTTTCTTT.

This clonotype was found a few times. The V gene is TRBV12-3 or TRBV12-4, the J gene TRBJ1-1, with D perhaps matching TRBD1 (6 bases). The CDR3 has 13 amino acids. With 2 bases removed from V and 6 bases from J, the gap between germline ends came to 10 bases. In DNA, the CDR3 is TGTGCCAGCAGTTTACAGGGGCTGGCTGAAGCTTTCTTT. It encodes CASSLQGLAEAFF.

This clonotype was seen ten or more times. DNA for the CDR3: TGTGCCATCAGCTTAGACAGGGGTAAAGGATATGGCTACACCTTC. Translated: CAISLDRGKGYGYTF. This chain links TRBV10-3 with TRBJ1-2, with 8 bases aligning to TRBD1. The length of the CDR3 is 15 residues. CDR1 and CDR2 from the germline V gene are ENHRY and SYGVKD. Trimming removed 6 bases from V and 5 bases from J; junction bases left unmatched: 11.

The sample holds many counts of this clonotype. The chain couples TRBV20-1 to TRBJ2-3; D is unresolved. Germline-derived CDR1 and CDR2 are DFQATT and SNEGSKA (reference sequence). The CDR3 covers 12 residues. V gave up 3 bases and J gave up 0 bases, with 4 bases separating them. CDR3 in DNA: TGCAGTGCTAGGGAAAGCACAGATACGCAGTATTTT. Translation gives CSARESTDTQYF.

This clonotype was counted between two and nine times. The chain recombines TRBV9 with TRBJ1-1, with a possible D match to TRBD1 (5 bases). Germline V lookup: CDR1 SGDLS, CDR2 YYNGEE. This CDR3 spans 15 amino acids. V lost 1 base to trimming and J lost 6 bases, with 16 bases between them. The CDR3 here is CASSVSARGSAEAFF. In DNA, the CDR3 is TGTGCCAGCAGCGTATCCGCGCGGGGCTCGGCTGAAGCTTTCTTT.

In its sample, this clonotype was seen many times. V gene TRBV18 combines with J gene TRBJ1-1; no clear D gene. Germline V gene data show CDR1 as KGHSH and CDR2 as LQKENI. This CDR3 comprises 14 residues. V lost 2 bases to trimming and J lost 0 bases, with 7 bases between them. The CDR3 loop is CASSPEYMNTEAFF. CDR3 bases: TGTGCCAGCTCACCAGAATACATGAACACTGAAGCTTTCTTT.

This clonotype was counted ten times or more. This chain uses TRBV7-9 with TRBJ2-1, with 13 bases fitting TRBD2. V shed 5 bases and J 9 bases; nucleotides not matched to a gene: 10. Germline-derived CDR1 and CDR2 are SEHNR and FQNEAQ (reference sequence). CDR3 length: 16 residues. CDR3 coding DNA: TGTGCCAGCAGCAAGGGACTAGCGGGAAGGTTGGGTGAGCAGTTCTTC. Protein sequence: CASSKGLAGRLGEQFF. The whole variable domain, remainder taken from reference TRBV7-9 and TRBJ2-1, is DTGVSQNPRHKITKRGQNVTFRCDPISEHNRLYWYRQTLGQGPEFLTYFQNEAQLEKSRLLSDRFSAERPKGSFSTLEIQRTEQGDSAMYLCASSKGLAGRLGEQFFGPGTRLTVL.

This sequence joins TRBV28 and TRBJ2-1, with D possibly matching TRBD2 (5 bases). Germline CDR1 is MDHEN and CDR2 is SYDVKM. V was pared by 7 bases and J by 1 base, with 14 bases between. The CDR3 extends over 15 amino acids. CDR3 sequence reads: CASIGGRSSYNEQFF. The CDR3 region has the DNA TGTGCCAGCATAGGAGGCCGCTCTTCCTACAATGAGCAGTTCTTC.

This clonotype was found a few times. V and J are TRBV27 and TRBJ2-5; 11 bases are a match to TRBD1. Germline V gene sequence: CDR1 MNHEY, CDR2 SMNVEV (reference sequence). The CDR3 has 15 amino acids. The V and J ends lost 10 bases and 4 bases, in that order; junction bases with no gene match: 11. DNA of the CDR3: TGTGCCACGCGGACAGGGGGCGGTCCACGAGAGACCCAGTACTTC. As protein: CATRTGGGPRETQYF.